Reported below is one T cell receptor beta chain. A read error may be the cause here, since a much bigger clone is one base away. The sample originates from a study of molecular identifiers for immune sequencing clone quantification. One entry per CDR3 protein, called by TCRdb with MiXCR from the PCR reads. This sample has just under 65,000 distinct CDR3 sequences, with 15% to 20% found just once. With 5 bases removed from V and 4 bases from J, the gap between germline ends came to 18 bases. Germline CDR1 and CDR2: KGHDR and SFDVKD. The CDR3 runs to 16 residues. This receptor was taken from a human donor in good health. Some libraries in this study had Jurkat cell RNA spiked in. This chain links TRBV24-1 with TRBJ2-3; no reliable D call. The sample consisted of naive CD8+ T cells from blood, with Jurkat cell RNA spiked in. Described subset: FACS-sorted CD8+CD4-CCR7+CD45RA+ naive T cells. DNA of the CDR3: TGTGCCACCAGTGGCACAATAAGGGCAGATTCAGATACGCAGTATTTT. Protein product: CATSGTIRADSDTQYF.